The TCR beta chain under discussion was sequenced for a study of blood T cell repertoires in COVID-19. Seattle cases were enrolled at active infection and followed longitudinally. Sequencing was performed with immunoSEQ multiplex PCR; in TCRdb, only in-frame clones are kept and a portion is missing. Of more than 300,000 clones in the sample, around 87% were seen once. The CDR3 is 14 residues long. Deletions cut 4 bases from V and 3 bases from J, with 14 bases between. Per germline, CDR1 SGHKS and CDR2 YYEKEE (reference sequence). By proportion, this clone is medium-sized. This TCR derives from a woman under 40 with COVID-19, enrolled during active disease. The rearrangement joins TRBV5-5 to TRBJ2-7; TRBD2 might be the D (5 bases). The sequencing input was peripheral blood. For the CDR3, the DNA is TGTGCCAGCAGCCCCGCCGTGGGGAGCTACGAGCAGTACTTC. Its protein product is CASSPAVGSYEQYF.